This T cell receptor (beta chain) derives from a study of T cell clonotyping in hematopoietic cell transplantation (dated by TCRdb to about 2021). Study-level background: The study collected 130 to 150 blood samples from about 40 consecutive transplant recipients and their related donors. Patients were recruited between late 2015 and 2017 and followed until September 2020 or death.

Summary of the overall study and its limitations: Broader posttransplant TCR repertoire diversity was predicted by donor and pretransplant recipient Inverse Simpson Index values. Sample size was limited, and cells were not sorted, so CD4 and CD8 repertoire contributions could not be separated. Only a small fraction of recipient repertoires overlapped donor repertoires, with over 95% appearing de novo at the given depth. After transplant, TCR diversity in recipients dropped, and pathologically expanded clonotypes increased progressively from day 30 to day 180.

After removal of 6 bases from V and 7 bases from J, the junction retains 6 bases not matched to a gene. Via the germline V gene, CDR1 is MNHEY and CDR2 SVGAGI. The cysteine opens and the phenylalanine closes a CDR3 of 14 amino acids. Just CDR3 DNA is preserved here, 42 bases in frame from base 1. Comment on this clone: No antigen is known for it. Per-base quality was not reported, and no clone a single base away is much larger than it.

The immunoSEQ assay, a bias-controlled multiplex PCR using V- and J-specific primers, was used to amplify TCR beta CDR3 regions from genomic DNA. A second PCR step added a proprietary barcode and Illumina adapter sequences to the CDR3 amplicons. An Illumina MiSeq instrument was used to sequence the CDR3 libraries. The original pipeline was this. Export and quality control were done with immunoSEQ Analyzer 3.0, while downstream analyses used R Bioconductor and Immunarch. Repertoire metrics were calculated using only productive rearrangements within the normalized downsampled data set. In the normalized cohort, clonotypes with more than 5 templates were defined as pathologically expanded. The Inverse Simpson Index was used to measure repertoire diversity. The non-normalized data set was used for CMV-specificity analyses so that all clonotypes could be captured. The source is immuneACCESS, and TCRdb retained only in-frame sequences with V and J called. Part of the clones is not carried over; for the studies checked, unresolved V genes explain less than half of this, and the remainder is unexplained. V, J and clone size reflect that table, while D and trimming were determined from the DNA. Within this sample are under 7,500 clones, with 89% of them counted one time only. Together, the top ten hold more than 7% of the sample.

The time point label on this specimen signifies: 100 days after allo-HCT. Blood from recipients was drawn about 28 days before transplant and again at days 30, 100 and 180 after transplant. Nuclei Lysis Solution was used to extract genomic DNA from fresh or cryopreserved unfractionated peripheral blood mononuclear cells. The sequence was obtained from a male patient aged 40-55 years who had an allogeneic stem cell transplant from an unrelated donor, so the T cells may come from the graft donor. Some clones in this sample may be carry-over from other donors' samples. The sequences come from peripheral blood mononuclear cells, collected 100 days after allogeneic stem cell transplant. The chain links TRBV6-5 with TRBJ2-2; TRBD2 fits 9 bases in the junction. The bases read TGTGCCAGCAGCCAGCGGGGGGATCACGGGGAGCTGTTTTTT. The translation is CASSQRGDHGELFF.